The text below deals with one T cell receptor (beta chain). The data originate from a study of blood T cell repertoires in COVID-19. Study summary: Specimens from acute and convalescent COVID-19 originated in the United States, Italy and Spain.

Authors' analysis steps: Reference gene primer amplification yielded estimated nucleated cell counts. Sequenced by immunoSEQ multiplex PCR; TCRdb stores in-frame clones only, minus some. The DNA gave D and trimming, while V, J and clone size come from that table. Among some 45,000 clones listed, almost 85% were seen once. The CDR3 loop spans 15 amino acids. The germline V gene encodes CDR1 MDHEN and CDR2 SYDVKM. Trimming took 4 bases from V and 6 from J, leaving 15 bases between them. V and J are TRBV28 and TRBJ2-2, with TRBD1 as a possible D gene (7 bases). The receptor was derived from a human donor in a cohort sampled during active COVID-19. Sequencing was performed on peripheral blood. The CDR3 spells CASSWRDTGAGELFF. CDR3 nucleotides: TGTGCCAGCAGTTGGAGGGACACAGGGGCCGGGGAGCTGTTTTTT.